These 10 T cell receptor beta chains were all obtained from the same sample, sequenced in a study of blood T cell repertoires in COVID-19. Profiled with immunoSEQ multiplex PCR; TCRdb holds only in-frame clones, not every one. The sample lists 100,000 to 150,000 clones; over 75% were seen once. The sample taken for sequencing was peripheral blood. Receptors originate from a man aged 35-49 years with active or convalescent COVID-19.

The chain couples TRBV7-6 to TRBJ2-2; TRBD1 is a possible D gene (6 bases). Deletions cut 5 bases from V and 4 bases from J, with 17 bases between. From germline, CDR1 is SGHVS and CDR2 FNYEAQ. The CDR3 covers 16 residues. CDR3 amino acids: CASSLRTEGGTGELFF. The CDR3 bases are TGTGCCAGCAGCCTACGGACAGAAGGAGGCACCGGGGAGCTGTTTTTT.

The chain combines TRBV6-2 or TRBV6-3 with TRBJ2-5, with 16 positions matching TRBD2. The CDR3 totals 17 residues. From germline, CDR1 is MNHEY and CDR2 SVGEGT. J was trimmed by 5 bases and V by 5 bases; bases with no gene match: 8. The CDR3 protein is CASSPGTSGGAAETQYF. CDR3 nucleotides: TGTGCCAGCAGTCCCGGGACTAGCGGGGGGGCCGCTGAGACCCAGTACTTC.

This CDR3 is CASSSTQTREQFF. The CDR3 DNA follows: TGTGCCAGCAGTTCCACTCAAACCCGGGAGCAGTTCTTC. The J gene is TRBJ2-1, the V gene TRBV27; no reliable D call. Germline CDR1 MNHEY, CDR2 SMNVEV (reference sequence). The CDR3 is made up of 13 amino acids. The ends were cut back, 4 bases at V and 10 bases at J, with 14 bases in the middle.

The rearrangement uses TRBV24-1 and TRBJ2-1; 7 bases line up with TRBD1. V was pared by 12 bases and J by 5 bases, with 12 bases of the junction left unmatched. The CDR3 has 14 amino acids. Germline assignment: CDR1 KGHDR and CDR2 SFDVKD. DNA of the CDR3: TGTGCCCCCCTTGGAGACAGGGCTAACAATGAGCAGTTCTTC. Amino acid sequence: CAPLGDRANNEQFF.

J is TRBJ1-6 and V is TRBV6-5; 8 bases fit TRBD1. After removal of 6 bases from V and 7 bases from J, the junction contained 8 bases not matched to a gene. This CDR3 has 15 residues. Per germline, CDR1 MNHEY and CDR2 SVGAGI. The CDR3 region has the DNA TGTGCCAGCAGCGGGATGACAGGGGAAAATTCACCCCTCCACTTT. Protein product: CASSGMTGENSPLHF.

This chain joins TRBV6-5 and TRBJ1-1; D is unresolved. The CDR3 extends over 14 amino acids. Trimming pared 0 bases from V and 3 bases from J, leaving 8 bases between. Germline V gene lookup returns CDR1 MNHEY and CDR2 SVGAGI. Written as DNA, the CDR3 is TGTGCCAGCAGTTACTCGGCCGGGGACACTGAAGCTTTCTTT. Protein: CASSYSAGDTEAFF.

The chain links TRBV6-5 to TRBJ2-1; D might be TRBD2 (6 bases). The V end was cut by 7 bases, the J end by 15 bases, with 22 bases between. CDR1 is MNHEY and CDR2 is SVGAGI in the germline V gene. The CDR3 contains 13 residues. This chain's CDR3 is CASTPLSRGKVFF. CDR3 nucleotide sequence: TGTGCCAGCACTCCTCTCAGTCGGGGGAAGGTGTTCTTC.

The gene calls are TRBV7-3 and TRBJ1-4, with a tentative D call TRBD1 (6 bases). CDR1 is SGHTA and CDR2 is FQGTGA in the germline V gene. V was cut by 4 bases and J by 0 bases, with 9 bases left in between. This CDR3 is built from 15 residues. Here the CDR3 reads CASSSQGSTNEKLFF. Written as DNA, the CDR3 is TGTGCCAGCAGCTCACAGGGTTCAACTAATGAAAAACTGTTTTTT. Filled out from reference TRBV7-3 and TRBJ1-4, the complete variable domain reads GAGVSQTPSNKVTEKGKYVELRCDPISGHTALYWYRQSLGQGPEFLIYFQGTGAADDSGLPNDRFFAVRPEGSVSTLKIQRTERGDSAVYLCASSSQGSTNEKLFFGSGTQLSVL.

The chain uses TRBV29-1 and TRBJ1-2; 8 nucleotides align to TRBD1. The length of the CDR3 is 11 residues. Germline values: CDR1 SQVTM, CDR2 ANQGSEA. Trimming took 5 bases from V and 7 from J; bases not matched to a gene: 3. The CDR3, as DNA: TGCAGCGTTTCCACAGGGGGTGGCTACACCTTC. Translated: CSVSTGGGYTF.

There are a few counts of this clone. This sequence joins TRBV5-1 and TRBJ2-7, with a possible D match to TRBD1 (8 bases). V gave up 0 bases and J gave up 6 bases, with 10 bases separating them. Germline V lookup: CDR1 SGHRS, CDR2 YFSETQ. The CDR3 spans 13 residues. The CDR3: CASSLDRGGEQYF. The CDR3 nucleotides are TGCGCCAGCAGCTTGGACAGGGGGGGCGAGCAGTACTTC. The entire variable domain, with the rest obtained from reference TRBV5-1 and TRBJ2-7, is as follows: KAGVTQTPRYLIKTRGQQVTLSCSPISGHRSVSWYQQTPGQGLQFLFEYFSETQRNKGNFPGRFSGRQFSNSRSEMNVSTLELGDSALYLCASSLDRGGEQYFGPGTRLTVT.